The 20 T cell receptor beta chains below all came from one sample that was sequenced in a study of T cells in Graves' hyperthyroidism and ophthalmopathy. The TCR beta CDR3 regions underwent amplification using RNA transcripts as the source. Researchers ran a first-round RT-PCR on the TCR CDR3 using the HTBI primer set. TCRdb analysed the multiplex PCR reads with MiXCR anew, one entry per CDR3 protein. Altogether 620,000 or so distinct CDR3 sequences are present, approximately 15% being singletons, with the ten largest covering approximately 13%. The sequencing sample was made of blood. These receptor sequences come from a woman aged 45-65 years with Graves' ophthalmopathy.

This clonotype was seen only a few times. The chain links TRBV28 to TRBJ2-1; D not certain. Germline values: CDR1 MDHEN, CDR2 SYDVKM. The CDR3 length is 13 residues. The V end lost 2 bases, the J end lost 10 bases, and 12 bases lay between the germline ends. The CDR3 region is CASSLESGSEQFF. In nucleotides, the CDR3 is TGTGCCAGCAGTTTAGAGTCGGGCTCCGAGCAGTTCTTC.

This clonotype was seen repeatedly, ten times or more. The V and J genes are TRBV14 and TRBJ2-1, with 12 bases that match TRBD2. After removal of 4 bases from V and 8 bases from J, the junction contained 3 bases not matched to a gene. The CDR3 length is 14 residues. Germline V lookup: CDR1 SGHDN, CDR2 FVKESK. The CDR3: CASSLRLAGDEQFF. As DNA, the CDR3 is TGTGCCAGCAGCCTTCGACTAGCGGGAGATGAGCAGTTCTTC.

This clonotype was counted many times. J is TRBJ2-5 and V is TRBV7-8; D perhaps matches TRBD1 (5 bases). In germline, CDR1 is SGHVS, CDR2 FQNEAQ. V dropped 1 base and J dropped 5 bases, with 14 bases sitting between them. The CDR3 has 15 residues. Here the CDR3 DNA reads TGTGCCAGCAGCTTAGTAATTGGGGCCTGGGAGACCCAGTACTTC. Protein: CASSLVIGAWETQYF.

On this clonotype: A much larger clone differs by one base, so this may be a read error. The chain is built from TRBV4-3 and TRBJ2-7; possible D gene TRBD1, 6 bases. This CDR3 spans 18 amino acids. Germline CDR1 reads LGHNA; CDR2 reads YSLEER. In DNA, the CDR3 is TGCGTCAGCAGCCAAGACCTCTCCACCGGGACACTGAACTACGAGCAGTACTTC. It translates to CVSSQDLSTGTLNYEQYF.

The J gene is TRBJ2-1, the V gene TRBV14; TRBD2 agrees at 11 bases. Germline V gene lookup returns CDR1 SGHDN and CDR2 FVKESK. This CDR3 region has 18 residues. V gave up 1 base and J gave up 6 bases; unmatched junction bases: 11. CDR3 sequence reads: CASSQGLYTGTSGNEQFF. The CDR3 nucleotides are TGTGCCAGCAGCCAAGGCCTATACACCGGGACTAGCGGCAATGAGCAGTTCTTC.

Only a few counts were recorded for this clonotype. V and J are TRBV27 and TRBJ2-5; D is ambiguous. The V end was cut by 3 bases, the J end by 3 bases, with 11 bases between. The CDR3 has 14 amino acids. The V gene's germline CDR1 is MNHEY and CDR2 SMNVEV (reference sequence). The CDR3 DNA follows: TGTGCCAGCAGTTTTATTCCTAGAAAAGAGACCCAGTACTTC. Amino acid sequence: CASSFIPRKETQYF.

This clonotype was observed at least ten times. V and J are TRBV13 and TRBJ1-2; 8 positions agree with TRBD1. Germline CDR1 PRHDT, CDR2 FYEKMQ (reference sequence). CDR3 size: 15 residues. The J segment lost 3 bases and the V segment lost 5 bases, leaving 8 bases of the junction unmatched. The CDR3 bases are TGTGCCAGCAGCCCCGGACAGGGTGTAGACTATGGCTACACCTTC. Its translation: CASSPGQGVDYGYTF.

This clonotype occurred a few times. V gene TRBV27 combines with J gene TRBJ2-5, with D unresolved. The CDR3 contains 13 residues. Germline assignment: CDR1 MNHEY and CDR2 SMNVEV (reference sequence). V shed 6 bases and J shed 4 bases, with 12 bases lying between them. The CDR3 spells CASSRRVRETQYF. Written as DNA, the CDR3 is TGTGCCAGCAGCCGCCGGGTCCGAGAGACCCAGTACTTC.

This clonotype was found many times. The chain employs TRBV18 and TRBJ1-1; D is perhaps TRBD1 (6 bases). This CDR3 comprises 15 residues. Germline V gene data show CDR1 as KGHSH and CDR2 as LQKENI. V dropped 3 bases and J dropped 4 bases, with 15 bases sitting between them. CDR3: CASSPKDSKITEAFF. Here the CDR3 DNA reads TGTGCCAGCTCACCCAAGGACAGTAAGATCACTGAAGCTTTCTTT.

CDR3: CSVDYGDGGSNNEQFF. In nucleotides, the CDR3 is TGCAGCGTTGACTATGGCGACGGGGGATCTAACAATGAGCAGTTCTTC. V gene TRBV29-1 combines with J gene TRBJ2-1, with D maybe TRBD2 (6 bases). The V gene lost 3 bases and the J gene lost 5 bases, with 20 bases spanning the gap. The CDR3 extends over 16 amino acids. Germline V gene lookup returns CDR1 SQVTM and CDR2 ANQGSEA.

This clonotype has ten or more counts. The V gene is TRBV2, the J gene TRBJ2-7, with TRBD2 as a possible D gene (6 bases). V was pared by 5 bases and J by 4 bases, with 15 bases between. Germline CDR1 SNHLY, CDR2 FYNNEI. The CDR3 extends over 14 amino acids. The CDR3 nucleotides are TGTGCCAGCAGTTTCGGACTAACAGGATACGAGCAGTACTTC. Protein sequence: CASSFGLTGYEQYF. Complete variable domain (other parts from reference TRBV2 and TRBJ2-7): EPEVTQTPSHQVTQMGQEVILRCVPISNHLYFYWYRQILGQKVEFLVSFYNNEISEKSEIFDDQFSVERPDGSNFTLKIRSTKLEDSAMYFCASSFGLTGYEQYFGPGTRLTVT.

This clonotype showed up just a few times. This chain joins TRBV6-1 and TRBJ1-5; D is possibly TRBD1 (5 bases). The CDR3 has 15 residues. V was pared by 6 bases and J by 3 bases, with 15 bases between. Germline loops: CDR1 MNHNS, CDR2 SASEGT. The CDR3 DNA is TGTGCCAGCAGCCGGCGGGGGTCGGACAATCAGCCCCAGCATTTT. Translation gives CASSRRGSDNQPQHF.

The CDR3 DNA reads TGTGCCAGTGCTCCCCGCCAAGGTACCGGGACAGGGCTCAATGAGCAGTTCTTC. It yields the protein CASAPRQGTGTGLNEQFF. This chain links TRBV12-3 or TRBV12-4 with TRBJ2-1, with 9 bases that match TRBD1. V lost 9 bases, J lost 6 bases, and 21 bases stayed unmatched. This CDR3 region has 18 residues.

This clonotype was detected many times. This chain joins TRBV9 and TRBJ2-7; TRBD2 matches 11 bases. CDR1 and CDR2 (germline): SGDLS, YYNGEE. The CDR3 sequence is 16 residues long. V lost 0 bases and J lost 2; bases outside the gene matches: 4. The CDR3 here is CASSVGLAGPTYEQYF. Written as DNA, the CDR3 is TGTGCCAGCAGCGTAGGACTAGCGGGACCAACCTACGAGCAGTACTTC.

The rearrangement links TRBV28 to TRBJ2-2; 8 bases are a match to TRBD1. Germline assignment: CDR1 MDHEN and CDR2 SYDVKM. The CDR3 is 14 residues long. V lost 6 bases and J lost 5; bases outside the gene matches: 5. CDR3 protein: CASRETGATGELFF. CDR3 DNA: TGTGCCAGCAGAGAGACAGGGGCGACCGGGGAGCTGTTTTTT.

This clonotype turned up a few times. V usage is TRBV5-5 and J usage is TRBJ2-7; possible D gene TRBD2, 6 bases. V dropped 6 bases and J dropped 0 bases, with 16 bases sitting between them. CDR1 SGHKS and CDR2 YYEKEE come from the germline V gene (reference sequence). CDR3 length equals 15 residues. For the CDR3, the DNA is TGTGCCAGCACCAAGGCGGGGTATAGCTCCTACGAGCAGTACTTC. Protein product: CASTKAGYSSYEQYF.

The gene calls are TRBV14 and TRBJ1-1; possible D gene TRBD1, 6 bases. The germline V gene encodes CDR1 SGHDN and CDR2 FVKESK. The CDR3 extends over 16 amino acids. Trimming took off 4 bases at V and 1 base at J, with 16 bases between the two ends. The CDR3 DNA is TGTGCCAGCAGCCGATTATTTATGACAGGGAACACTGAAGCTTTCTTT. Translated: CASSRLFMTGNTEAFF.

Ten or more counts support this clonotype. V usage is TRBV5-1 and J usage is TRBJ1-4, with D uncertain. Germline V gives CDR1 SGHRS, CDR2 YFSETQ. The germline V and J ends were trimmed by 0 bases and 4 bases, with 10 bases remaining between them. This CDR3 region has 15 residues. The CDR3 bases are TGCGCCAGCAGCTTGGTAGGCCAGCATAATGAAAAACTGTTTTTT. Translating it yields CASSLVGQHNEKLFF. The complete variable domain, with remaining parts taken from reference TRBV5-1 and TRBJ1-4, reads KAGVTQTPRYLIKTRGQQVTLSCSPISGHRSVSWYQQTPGQGLQFLFEYFSETQRNKGNFPGRFSGRQFSNSRSEMNVSTLELGDSALYLCASSLVGQHNEKLFFGSGTQLSVL.

There are many counts of this clonotype. The V call is TRBV2, the J call TRBJ2-1; TRBD2 matches at 10 bases. Germline V gene lookup returns CDR1 SNHLY and CDR2 FYNNEI. The V segment lost 5 bases and the J segment 7 bases; nucleotides outside the gene matches: 8. The CDR3 is 15 residues long. CDR3 amino acids: CASSPLGLAKNEQFF. The CDR3 coding sequence is TGTGCCAGCAGTCCTCTGGGACTAGCGAAAAATGAGCAGTTCTTC.

This clonotype was seen many times. The rearrangement joins TRBV5-1 to TRBJ2-7; D not resolved. The ends were cut back, 3 bases at V and 1 base at J, with 11 bases in the middle. Per the germline V gene, CDR1 is SGHRS and CDR2 is YFSETQ. The CDR3 has 14 residues. For the CDR3, the DNA is TGCGCCAGCAGCTCCTGGTCTTGGTCCTACGAGCAGTACTTC. It specifies CASSSWSWSYEQYF.